Listed below are T cell receptor beta chains from one sample, sequenced in a study of blood T cell repertoires in COVID-19. Libraries were prepared by immunoSEQ multiplex PCR; TCRdb keeps only in-frame clonotypes and omits some of them. This table has over 150,000 clones, approximately 91% appearing once. Input material: peripheral blood. The source is a man between 18 and 35 years old with acute or convalescent COVID-19. CDR3s include the opening cysteine and the closing phenylalanine or tryptophan. A D gene is named only where the DNA matches it firmly. Clone size is given for some rows only: seen once, a few or many times, or a class if the clone is expanded.

TRBV2	TRBJ1-2	once	TRBD1	TGTGCCAGCAAGGACAGGGGTGACTATGGCTACACCTTC	CASKDRGDYGYTF
TRBV7-2	TRBJ1-1	.	.	TGTGCCAGCAGCCTCTCCCCCTACCCGAACACTGAAGCTTTCTTT	CASSLSPYPNTEAFF
TRBV28	TRBJ1-5	.	.	TGTGCCAGCAGTTTATGGGACAGAGATCAGCCCCAGCATTTT	CASSLWDRDQPQHF
TRBV30	TRBJ1-1	.	TRBD1	TGTGCCTGGAGTGCACCCCAGGGGGCCCGGGGCCCTGAAGCTTTCTTT	CAWSAPQGARGPEAFF
TRBV9	TRBJ2-2	.	TRBD2	TGTGCCAGCAGCGTACTTGGGGAGGGCGGGGAGCTGTTTTTT	CASSVLGEGGELFF
TRBV11-2	TRBJ1-5	.	.	TGTGCCAGCAGCTTAGGTGCCGGAACAGAAAATCAGCCCCAGCATTTT	CASSLGAGTENQPQHF
TRBV30	TRBJ2-5	.	.	TGTGCCTGGAGTAGAGCGGAGATGGGGACCCAGTACTTC	CAWSRAEMGTQYF
TRBV7-8	TRBJ1-5	.	.	TGTGCCAGCATTCAGGGTCGTTCGCCCAATCAGCCCCAGCATTTT	CASIQGRSPNQPQHF
TRBV5-1	TRBJ2-1	once	.	TGCGCCAGCAGCCTCGGGGGACAGAGCCCCAATGAGCAGTTCTTC	CASSLGGQSPNEQFF
TRBV5-8	TRBJ2-7	.	.	TGTGCCAGCAGCTTGGTAGGGGCAGGGGTCTACGAGCAGTACTTC	CASSLVGAGVYEQYF
TRBV2	TRBJ2-5	.	TRBD2	TGTGCCAGCACCCGGACTAGCGGGACCGTAGAGACCCAGTACTTC	CASTRTSGTVETQYF
TRBV18	TRBJ2-7	.	TRBD1	TGTGCCAGCTCACCGACAGGGGCGTTCGACGAGCAGTACTTC	CASSPTGAFDEQYF
TRBV3-1/TRBV3-2	TRBJ2-2	.	TRBD2	TGTGCCAGCAGCCTCCGGGGGGAGACCGGGGAGCTGTTTTTT	CASSLRGETGELFF
TRBV9	TRBJ1-2	.	.	TGTGCCAGCAGCCCTCGGGGGGGACGTCTATACACCTTC	CASSPRGGRLYTF
TRBV3-1/TRBV3-2	TRBJ1-2	.	.	TGTGCCAGCAGTCAAGGGGGTCAGGGAAACAGTGCTGGCTACACCTTC	CASSQGGQGNSAGYTF
TRBV30	TRBJ2-2	.	TRBD2	TGTGCCTGCCCGCCCGGACTAGCGGGGGGGCTACAGGACACCGGGGAGCTGTTTTTT	CACPPGLAGGLQDTGELFF
TRBV27	TRBJ2-2	.	TRBD1	TGTGCCAGCAGTTTATCGACAGGGGTCCGCACCGGGGAGCTGTTTTTT	CASSLSTGVRTGELFF
TRBV7-2	TRBJ1-5	.	.	TGTGCCAGCAGCTTCTTCCTTGCGGGAAAGCCCCAGCATTTT	CASSFFLAGKPQHF
TRBV5-4	TRBJ2-5	.	TRBD2	TGTGCCAGCAGCTTAGAACTAGCGGGAGTCAAGGAGACCCAGTACTTC	CASSLELAGVKETQYF
TRBV19	TRBJ1-5	.	TRBD1	TGTGCCAGTAGTATAGATTCGGGACAGGGGTATAAGCCCCAGCATTTT	CASSIDSGQGYKPQHF
TRBV15	TRBJ1-2	.	.	TGTGCCACCAGCAGAGATCAAATTCCCAGGAGGGGCTATAACTATGGCTACACCTTC	CATSRDQIPRRGYNYGYTF
TRBV2	TRBJ1-1	.	.	TGTGCCAGCAGTGGACAGATGAACACTGAAGCTTTCTTT	CASSGQMNTEAFF
TRBV5-8	TRBJ1-5	.	.	TGTGCCAGCAGCCCTTGGGGGGTACGCAGCAATCAGCCCCAGCATTTT	CASSPWGVRSNQPQHF
TRBV11-2	TRBJ2-1	.	TRBD2	TGTGCCAGCAGCTTAGACCTCAGTTTAGCGGGAGTTGGGCAGTTCTTC	CASSLDLSLAGVGQFF
TRBV2	TRBJ1-1	.	TRBD1	TGTGCCAGCAGCCTCAGTCCCGGGACAGGGTTGAACACTGAAGCTTTCTTT	CASSLSPGTGLNTEAFF
TRBV12-3/TRBV12-4	TRBJ1-2	.	.	TGTGCCAGCAGTTTGGGCCCCCTCTATGGCTACACCTTC	CASSLGPLYGYTF
TRBV19	TRBJ1-5	.	TRBD1	TGTGCCAGTACCCTGGTACAGGGGGTAGGTCAGCCCCAGCATTTT	CASTLVQGVGQPQHF
TRBV7-8	TRBJ2-7	once	.	TGTGCCAGCAGCTTAACCGACCAGGGGTACTACGAGCAGTACTTC	CASSLTDQGYYEQYF
TRBV21-1	TRBJ1-4	.	.	TGTGCCAGCAGCAAACGGACAAAACGGGCTAATGAAAAACTGTTTTTT	CASSKRTKRANEKLFF
TRBV10-3	TRBJ1-5	.	.	TGTGCCATCAGCAGGACTGCCGATAGCAATCAGCCCCAGCATTTT	CAISRTADSNQPQHF
TRBV11-3	TRBJ1-1	.	TRBD1	TGTGCCAGCAGCTTAGAGACAGGGGGCACAGCTTTCTTT	CASSLETGGTAFF
TRBV30	TRBJ1-1	.	.	TGTGCCTGGAGTGTACAGGGAGACACTGAAGCTTTCTTT	CAWSVQGDTEAFF
TRBV25-1	TRBJ2-5	.	TRBD1	TGTGCCAGCAGTGCACAGGGGTCGGAGGAGACCCAGTACTTC	CASSAQGSEETQYF
TRBV4-2	TRBJ1-3	.	.	TGTGCCAGCAGCCCGAGAGAGAGAGGATCTGGAAACACCATATATTTT	CASSPRERGSGNTIYF
TRBV25-1	TRBJ1-2	.	.	TGTGCCAGCAGTGAATCTAGGAGAGGCTACACCTTC	CASSESRRGYTF
TRBV19	TRBJ1-5	.	TRBD1	TGTGCCATGGTGGACAGGGGAGAATCGTTTCTTAGCAATCAGCCCCAGCATTTT	CAMVDRGESFLSNQPQHF